The next 24 T cell receptor beta chains were all read from a single sample in a study of tumor-infiltrating lymphocytes in primary liver carcinoma. Joint extraction of RNA and DNA used roughly 18-34 mg of bulk tissue that was unsorted. A primer matching the constant region was used to make TCR beta cDNA from 500 to 650 ng of total RNA. Three rounds of nested multiplex PCR with slightly modified ARM-PCR produced TCR beta libraries. The first two PCR rounds used TRBV1-TRBV30 forward primers with a C-beta reverse primer, around 10 cycles each. Each CDR3 protein gets one entry after TCRdb re-called the multiplex PCR reads with MiXCR. The table lists about 190,000 distinct CDR3 sequences, about 85% of them singletons. The sequenced sample was tumor tissue from primary liver carcinoma. These TCRs come from a man in his forties with primary liver carcinoma and hepatitis B virus infection.

Notes on this clonotype: One end of the junction varies from germline; a read error may be responsible. This chain links TRBV13 with TRBJ2-1; the D gene is possibly TRBD1 (5 bases). This CDR3 is 16 amino acids long. Germline V lookup: CDR1 PRHDT, CDR2 FYEKMQ (reference sequence). For the CDR3, the DNA is TGTGCCAGCAGCTTAGAGGACCTGGGAAGGGGCAATGAACAGTTCTTC. Translation: CASSLEDLGRGNEQFF.

About this clonotype itself: Compared with germline, one end of the junction differs, possibly owing to a read error. This rearrangement joins TRBV4-1 to TRBJ1-3, with 8 bases aligning to TRBD1. Germline lookup yields CDR1 MGHRA and CDR2 YSYEKL. This CDR3 has 15 residues. The CDR3 coding sequence is TGCCCCAGCATTCCTACAGGGGGTACTGGAAACACCATATATTTT. It yields the protein CPSIPTGGTGNTIYF.

In regard to this clonotype: At one end, the junction sequence differs from germline, possibly due to a read error. V and J are TRBV5-4 and TRBJ2-3; a possible D gene is TRBD2 (5 bases). Germline values: CDR1 SGHNT, CDR2 YYREEE (reference sequence). The CDR3 totals 16 residues. CDR3 loop: CASSLGGGWAGDTQYF. The CDR3 DNA is TGTGCCAGTAGCTTGGGCGGCGGGTGGGCAGGAGATACGCAGTACTTT.

The chain uses TRBV19 and TRBJ2-2; 7 nucleotides line up with TRBD2. Germline V gene lookup returns CDR1 LNHDA and CDR2 SQIVND (reference sequence). Germline trimming cut 11 bases from V and 7 bases from J; bases unmatched to any gene: 13. The CDR3 covers 14 residues. CDR3 protein: CASSYGGEGGELFF. The CDR3 bases are TGTGCCTCCTCCTACGGAGGGGAGGGCGGGGAGCTGTTTTTT.

With respect to this clonotype: A junction boundary mismatches the germline segment, possibly from a read error. V and J are TRBV12-3 or TRBV12-4 and TRBJ2-3, with 9 bases lining up with TRBD1. This CDR3 is 14 amino acids long. In DNA, the CDR3 is TGTACCAGCAGAACCAGGACAGGGGCGGATACGCAGTATTTT. As protein: CTSRTRTGADTQYF.

Comments on this clonotype: This sequence may be a read error, since a much larger clone differs from it by one base. The V call is TRBV5-4, the J call TRBJ2-5; possibly TRBD2 for D (6 bases). Germline V gives CDR1 SGHNT, CDR2 YYREEE (reference sequence). V was pared by 0 bases and J by 7 bases, with 13 bases between. The CDR3 length is 14 residues. This CDR3 reads CASSLAGAEVTQYF. CDR3 sequence (DNA): TGTGCCAGCAGCTTGGCGGGAGCTGAAGTGACCCAGTACTTC. Supplemented by reference TRBV5-4 and TRBJ2-5, the full variable domain reads ETGVTQSPTHLIKTRGQQVTLRCSSQSGHNTVSWYQQALGQGPQFIFQYYREEENGRGNFPPRFSGLQFPNYSSELNVNALELDDSALYLCASSLAGAEVTQYFGPGTRLLVL.

As to this clonotype: One junction end does not reproduce the germline sequence, and a read error may be involved. CDR3 region: CVNSHSGENSLLHF. CDR3 nucleotides: TGTGTCAACAGCCACTCAGGGGAAAATTCACTCCTCCACTTT. This chain links TRBV14 with TRBJ1-6, with D possibly matching TRBD1 (6 bases). Germline loops: CDR1 SGHDN, CDR2 FVKESK. The CDR3 sequence is 14 residues long.

The table lists this clonotype with a count of one. Since no conserved phenylalanine or tryptophan closes the CDR3, a read error is the likely cause. No DNA is shown, since the ends of the CDR3 on it are uncertain; the CDR3 is the one TCRdb lists. The J gene is TRBJ1-6, the V gene TRBV11-1. The germline CDR1 and CDR2 sequences are SGHAT and FQDESV (reference sequence). The CDR3 extends over 13 residues, inclusive of both ends. The CDR3 loop reads CASSRTLVSPLYY.

The chain couples TRBV4-3 to TRBJ2-3, with D possibly matching TRBD1 (5 bases). Gene TRBJ1-5 matches the end of the DNA better, so the J call may be wrong. The CDR3 runs to 20 residues. The germline V gene encodes CDR1 LGHNA and CDR2 YSLEER. The CDR3 DNA follows: TGCGCCAGCAGCCAAGATCTTCCCTCTGGGACTAGCGGGAGAGCAGATACCCAGCATTTT. Protein sequence: CASSQDLPSGTSGRADTQHF.

This clonotype appeared once. A read error may account for a junction end that differs from germline. The chain joins TRBV4-3 to TRBJ2-7; TRBD2 is a possible D gene (7 bases). This CDR3 region has 15 residues. CDR1 and CDR2 from the germline V gene are LGHNA and YSLEER. The DNA of the CDR3 is TGTGCCAGCAGCCAATATAGGGGGGCGGGAGACGAGCAGTACTTT. Translation gives CASSQYRGAGDEQYF.

A note on this clonotype: Possible read error: a much larger clone is one base away. The V call is TRBV4-2, the J call TRBJ2-7; D could derive from TRBD1 or TRBD2 (5 bases each). The V gene's germline CDR1 is LGHNA and CDR2 YNFKEQ. This CDR3 comprises 17 residues. The CDR3 DNA sequence: TGTGTCAGCAGCCGGAACTGGGTGGGAGACAGCTCCTACGAGCAGTACTTC. This sequence encodes CVSSRNWVGDSSYEQYF.

Comments on this clonotype: This is likely a read error, given that the CDR3 carries no conserved phenylalanine or tryptophan at its end. J is TRBJ1-3 and V is TRBV12-3 or TRBV12-4, with D possibly being TRBD1 (6 bases). The CDR3 spans 14 residues. The CDR3 DNA is TGTGCCAGCAGTATACAGGGCTCTGAAAACATCATATATCTT. Translation gives CASSIQGSENIIYL.

Regarding this clonotype: One junction end does not reproduce the germline sequence, and a read error may be involved. The chain employs TRBV6-1 and TRBJ2-1, with a weak D call TRBD1 (6 bases). This CDR3 is built from 14 residues. Looked up from germline, CDR1 is MNHNS and CDR2 is SASEGT. The CDR3 nucleotides read TGTGCCAGCAATGCAGGGGAATCTTACAATGAGCAGCTCTTC. Translation gives CASNAGESYNEQLF.

Concerning this clonotype: One base away lies a much larger clone, so this may be a sequencing read error. V usage is TRBV28 and J usage is TRBJ1-5; no firm D call. Looked up from germline, CDR1 is MDHEN and CDR2 is SYDVKM. The ends were cut back, 2 bases at V and 2 bases at J, with 10 bases in the middle. This CDR3 has 15 amino acids. This chain's CDR3 is CASSLKGLGNQPQHF. The CDR3, as DNA: TGTGCCAGCAGTTTAAAGGGTTTGGGCAATCAGCCCCAGCATTTT.

This sequence joins TRBV4-2 and TRBJ1-1; D is uncertain. CDR1 and CDR2 (germline): LGHNA, YNFKEQ. This CDR3 is built from 15 residues. Trimming removed 0 bases at V and 4 bases at J, with 12 bases between. This CDR3 is CASSQDPSVTTEAFF. CDR3 bases: TGTGCCAGCAGCCAAGATCCGAGTGTGACCACTGAAGCTTTCTTT.

As for this clonotype: A read error is possible here, since a much larger clone lies one base away. This chain joins TRBV5-1 and TRBJ2-2; tentatively, D is TRBD2 (5 bases). Deletions cut 0 bases from V and 2 bases from J, with 14 bases between. The CDR3 loop spans 17 amino acids. The germline V gene has CDR1 SGHRS and CDR2 YFSETQ. The CDR3 nucleotides are TGCGCCAGCAGCTTGGTGGCTAGAGGGCTCAACACCGGGGAGCTGTTTTTT. Protein product: CASSLVARGLNTGELFF. The full variable domain, its missing parts supplied by reference TRBV5-1 and TRBJ2-2, is KAGVTQTPRYLIKTRGQQVTLSCSPISGHRSVSWYQQTPGQGLQFLFEYFSETQRNKGNFPGRFSGRQFSNSRSEMNVSTLELGDSALYLCASSLVARGLNTGELFFGEGSRLTVL.

This clonotype has only a few counts. The chain employs TRBV3-1 and TRBJ2-7; no reliable D call. CDR1 LGHDT and CDR2 YNNKEL come from the germline V gene (reference sequence). The CDR3 has 12 amino acids. The V end was cut by 4 bases, the J end by 6 bases, with 10 bases between. The CDR3 region has the DNA TGTGCCAGCAGCCTAATAACGGGCGAGCAGTACTTC. This gives the protein CASSLITGEQYF.

The CDR3 bases are TGCCGCGCCATGACAACTGGGACCGGCACTTCCTACGAGCAGTACTTC. Its translation is CRAMTTGTGTSYEQYF. The J gene is TRBJ2-7, the V gene TRBV29-1, with D possibly called TRBD1 or TRBD2 (5 bases each). The germline gives CDR1 SQVTM, CDR2 ANQGSEA. This CDR3 comprises 16 residues.

As to this clonotype: The germline gene is not matched at one end of the junction; a read error may be the cause. The V and J genes are TRBV11-2 and TRBJ2-7; TRBD2 might be the D (6 bases). The CDR3 is 15 amino acids. Germline CDR1 SGHAT, CDR2 FQNNGV. CDR3 bases: TGTGCCAGTAGCTTAGCGGACTGGAGTCACGACGGGCAGTACTTC. It is translated as CASSLADWSHDGQYF. The full variable domain, completed using reference TRBV11-2 and TRBJ2-7, is EAGVAQSPRYKIIEKRQSVAFWCNPISGHATLYWYQQILGQGPKLLIQFQNNGVVDDSQLPKDRFSAERLKGVDSTLKIQPAKLEDSAVYLCASSLADWSHDGQYFGPGTRLTVT.

A remark on this clonotype: One junction end does not reproduce the germline sequence, and a read error may be involved. The DNA of the CDR3 is TGCAGCGTTGCCATGGACGGATACTATGGCTACACTTTC. Its translation is CSVAMDGYYGYTF. V usage is TRBV29-1 and J usage is TRBJ1-2; D gene ambiguous. The V gene's germline CDR1 is SQVTM and CDR2 ANQGSEA. This CDR3 region has 13 residues. The entire variable domain, with the rest obtained from reference TRBV29-1 and TRBJ1-2, is as follows: SAVISQKPSRDICQRGTSLTIQCQVDSQVTMMFWYRQQPGQSLTLIATANQGSEATYESGFVIDKFPISRPNLTFSTLTVSNMSPEDSSIYLCSVAMDGYYGYTFGSGTRLTVV.

This clonotype has only a few counts. A much larger clonotype is one base distant, so this may be a read error. The chain is built from TRBV5-1 and TRBJ2-7; D unclear. The CDR3 contains 14 residues. Germline V gives CDR1 SGHRS, CDR2 YFSETQ. The CDR3 loop is CTSSLDPSSYEQYF. For the CDR3, the DNA is TGCACCAGCAGCTTGGATCCAAGCTCCTACGAGCAGTACTTC.

This clonotype appeared a few times. A much larger clone sits a single nucleotide away, making a read error possible. For the CDR3, the DNA is TGTACCATCAGTGCGGGGACTAGCGGGGTGGCCCGAGATACGCAGTATTTT. It codes for CTISAGTSGVARDTQYF. The rearrangement joins TRBV10-3 to TRBJ2-3, with 13 nucleotides matching TRBD2. CDR3 size: 17 residues. Germline loops: CDR1 ENHRY, CDR2 SYGVKD.

With respect to this clonotype: Since no conserved phenylalanine or tryptophan closes the CDR3, a read error is the likely cause. V gene TRBV6-1 combines with J gene TRBJ2-6; D is possibly TRBD1 (5 bases). This CDR3 contains 18 residues. CDR1 and CDR2 (germline): MNHNS, SASEGT. The DNA for the CDR3 is TGTGCCAGCAGTGCCAGACATGTGCGATTCTCTGGGGCCAACGTACTGACTTTA. Residues: CASSARHVRFSGANVLTL.

Concerning this clonotype itself: A read error may account for a junction end that differs from germline. The DNA for the CDR3 is TGTGTCACCCAGCGGTCGCGCTCTGAGGCCAACGTCCTGACTTTC. Encoded protein: CVTQRSRSEANVLTF. This rearrangement joins TRBV11-2 to TRBJ2-6; tentative D call: TRBD2 (5 bases). In germline, CDR1 is SGHAT, CDR2 FQNNGV. The CDR3 runs 15 residues.